This entry lists 4 T cell receptor beta chains sequenced from one sample in a study of T cells in Graves' hyperthyroidism and ophthalmopathy (dated by TCRdb to between 2018 and 2021). Libraries came from multiplex PCR. Sequencing was performed on an Illumina HiSeq 2000. The TCR beta CDR3 regions were amplified from the RNA transcripts. The TCR CDR3 was subjected to a first round of RT-PCR using the HTBI primer set and the Qiagen OneStep RT-PCR kit. TCRdb trimmed public reads at Q25 via fastp, called clones via MiXCR and kept in-frame beta chains. All rows with the same CDR3 protein become a single entry with the most common DNA and genes. The sample table holds 300,000 to 350,000 distinct CDR3 sequences, of which over 15% were seen once. The top ten constitute roughly 16% of the sample. The sample consisted of blood. The receptors stem from a woman aged 40-49 years with Graves' ophthalmopathy.

This clonotype showed up many times. The chain couples TRBV27 to TRBJ1-1; no definite D call. Trimming stripped 3 bases from V and 1 base from J, with 9 bases between. Germline V lookup: CDR1 MNHEY, CDR2 SMNVEV (reference sequence). This CDR3 comprises 14 residues. The CDR3 DNA sequence: TGTGCCAGCAGTTTCCGACGGACGAACACTGAAGCTTTCTTT. Encoded protein: CASSFRRTNTEAFF.

V gene TRBV12-3 or TRBV12-4 combines with J gene TRBJ2-7; 10 bases match TRBD2. The CDR3 runs 16 residues. Trimming cost V 4 bases and J 5 bases; bases outside gene matches: 11. The CDR3 coding sequence is TGTGCCAGCAGTTCGCCGGTTAGGACTAGCGGCCACGAGCAGTACTTC. Translation gives CASSSPVRTSGHEQYF.

The chain links TRBV30 to TRBJ2-5; TRBD2 matches 9 bases. The CDR3 has 15 amino acids. The germline V gene encodes CDR1 GTSNPN and CDR2 SVGIG (reference sequence). V was clipped by 0 bases and J by 3 bases; unmatched bases: 5. The CDR3 loop is CAWSVLGLAKETQYF. The DNA for the CDR3 is TGTGCCTGGAGTGTCTTAGGACTAGCGAAAGAGACCCAGTACTTC.

This clonotype showed up many times. J is TRBJ2-5 and V is TRBV27, with 7 bases fitting TRBD1. J was trimmed by 3 bases and V by 6 bases; bases with no gene match: 7. The CDR3 runs to 14 residues. CDR1 MNHEY and CDR2 SMNVEV come from the germline V gene (reference sequence). The CDR3 spells CASRGQSFEETQYF. The CDR3, as DNA: TGTGCCAGCAGGGGACAGTCATTTGAAGAGACCCAGTACTTC.